These 12 T cell receptor beta chains came from one sample sequenced in a study of blood T cell repertoires in COVID-19. Sequenced by immunoSEQ multiplex PCR; TCRdb stores in-frame clones only, minus some. This sample yields about 24,000 clones, of which roughly 74% are seen a single time; approximately 7% belongs to the top ten. The sequencing sample was made of peripheral blood. These receptors were taken from a man aged 45-60 years with COVID-19, enrolled during active disease.

The CDR3 region is CAWSRLAGVGELFF. The CDR3 DNA sequence: TGTGCCTGGAGTCGGCTAGCGGGGGTCGGGGAGCTGTTTTTT. V and J are TRBV30 and TRBJ2-2; 10 bases agree with TRBD2. The CDR3 has 14 residues. The V segment lost 2 bases and the J segment 7 bases; nucleotides outside the gene matches: 4. Germline-derived CDR1 and CDR2 are GTSNPN and SVGIG (reference sequence).

V is TRBV27 and J is TRBJ1-2; TRBD1 agrees at 10 bases. The germline gives CDR1 MNHEY, CDR2 SMNVEV (reference sequence). The J segment lost 5 bases and the V segment lost 6 bases, leaving 6 bases of the junction unmatched. The CDR3 is made up of 14 amino acids. The CDR3 loop is CASRGTGEEYGYTF. CDR3 sequence (DNA): TGTGCCAGCAGGGGGACAGGGGAGGAGTATGGCTACACCTTC.

The rearrangement joins TRBV6-1 to TRBJ2-4, with D possibly matching TRBD1 (5 bases). Trimming took off 3 bases at V and 5 bases at J, with 14 bases between the two ends. This CDR3 has 15 residues. Looked up from germline, CDR1 is MNHNS and CDR2 is SASEGT. The CDR3 region is CASSDRGRVENIQYF. DNA of the CDR3: TGTGCCAGCAGTGATAGGGGCCGGGTGGAAAACATTCAGTACTTC.

The gene calls are TRBV7-3 and TRBJ2-7; maybe TRBD2 (5 bases). The germline CDR1 and CDR2 sequences are SGHTA and FQGTGA. V dropped 4 bases and J dropped 9 bases, with 10 bases sitting between them. The CDR3 covers 11 residues. CDR3 sequence (DNA): TGTGCCAGCAGCTCCCCCGAGGGGCAGTACTTC. Protein product: CASSSPEGQYF.

V is TRBV12-3 or TRBV12-4 and J is TRBJ1-2; D remains unclear. The CDR3 length is 11 residues. Trimming removed 5 bases at V and 6 bases at J, with 7 bases between. CDR3 nucleotides: TGTGCCAGCAGTCGCGGGGATGGCTACACCTTC. Protein product: CASSRGDGYTF.

The rearrangement uses TRBV7-3 and TRBJ2-1; TRBD1 matches at 7 bases. The J segment lost 5 bases and the V segment lost 0 bases, leaving 10 bases of the junction unmatched. The CDR3 is 17 amino acids. Per the germline V gene, CDR1 is SGHTA and CDR2 is FQGTGA. The CDR3 protein is CASSLTIQGLSHNEQFF. The CDR3, as DNA: TGTGCCAGCAGCTTAACAATACAGGGGCTTTCCCACAATGAGCAGTTCTTC.

The chain employs TRBV28 and TRBJ2-5, with 8 bases matching TRBD2. Germline-derived CDR1 and CDR2 are MDHEN and SYDVKM. V lost 5 bases to trimming and J lost 6 bases; unmatched junction nucleotides: 8. This CDR3 has 14 amino acids. CDR3 DNA sequence: TGTGCCAGCAGTCCACGGGGGGGCCGACAGACCCAGTACTTC. Amino acid sequence: CASSPRGGRQTQYF.

The chain couples TRBV2 to TRBJ2-7, with 7 bases aligning to TRBD1. V dropped 4 bases and J dropped 0; count of bases not matched to a gene: 3. The germline V gene encodes CDR1 SNHLY and CDR2 FYNNEI. CDR3 size: 14 residues. CDR3 coding DNA: TGTGCCAGCAGTGGCAGGGGGATCTCCTACGAGCAGTACTTC. This gives the protein CASSGRGISYEQYF.

This sequence joins TRBV4-2 and TRBJ1-1; D gene ambiguous. V was trimmed by 3 bases and J by 0 bases, leaving 14 bases between them. Per the germline V gene, CDR1 is LGHNA and CDR2 is YNFKEQ. This CDR3 has 16 residues. The CDR3 reads CASSQAVGSMNTEAFF. CDR3 DNA sequence: TGTGCCAGCAGCCAGGCGGTTGGGTCCATGAACACTGAAGCTTTCTTT.

The chain recombines TRBV13 with TRBJ1-5; D perhaps matches TRBD1 (5 bases). Trimming removed 6 bases from V and 4 bases from J, with 16 bases in between. CDR3 length equals 15 residues. The germline CDR1 and CDR2 sequences are PRHDT and FYEKMQ (reference sequence). DNA for the CDR3: TGTGCCAGCAGTTCCCAAGGGGAGGAAAATCAGCCCCAGCATTTT. Its protein product is CASSSQGEENQPQHF.

This clone has a handful of counts. The V and J genes are TRBV4-1 and TRBJ1-2; no reliable D call. Trimming shortened V by 1 base and J by 2 bases, and 17 bases separated the two germline ends. Germline loops: CDR1 MGHRA, CDR2 YSYEKL. The CDR3 loop spans 17 amino acids. DNA of the CDR3: TGCGCCAGCAGCCAAGGCCTCCGGAGGTTTTCAAACTATGGCTACACCTTC. This sequence encodes CASSQGLRRFSNYGYTF.

This clone was counted only a few times. This rearrangement joins TRBV3-1 (or the pseudogene TRBV3-2) to TRBJ1-5; D might be TRBD1 (5 bases). This CDR3 contains 14 residues. Trimming removed 1 base at V and 4 bases at J, with 8 bases between. Germline CDR1 and CDR2: LGHDT and YNNKEL (reference sequence). CDR3 sequence reads: CASSQADTNQPQHF. The CDR3 bases are TGTGCCAGCAGCCAAGCGGACACAAATCAGCCCCAGCATTTT.